These T cell receptor beta chains were read from a single sample in a study of T-cell memory formation after mild COVID-19. Via MiXCR, TCRdb re-called the 5' RACE reads, giving one row per CDR3 protein. The sample includes roughly 450,000 distinct CDR3 sequences, roughly 18% of them seen just once. The material sequenced was PBMCs or a T cell subset sorted from them (not recorded which). The source is an adult woman who had mild COVID-19 (a few samples of this study predate the infection). Cell type and time point are not known. Each CDR3 is given with its conserved first and last residue. Clone size is given for some rows only: seen once, a few or many times, or a class if the clone is expanded.

TRBJ1-6,TRBV12-3/TRBV12-4,many,CASRRVAYSPLHF
TRBJ2-1,TRBV3-1,few,CASSQDVWTGAVNEQFF
TRBJ2-3,TRBV6-2/TRBV6-3,few,CASSQHDTDTQYF
TRBJ2-7,TRBV4-1,few,CASSPRPRGQGSEQYF
TRBJ2-3,TRBV3-1,.,CASSQTASDTQYF
TRBJ2-1,TRBV29-1,.,CSGHRGRRDNEQFF
TRBJ1-2,TRBV2,.,CASNAEGNYGYTF
TRBJ2-5,TRBV15,.,CATSRSGHLETQYF
TRBJ2-7,TRBV6-5,.,CASSNPRLTYEQYF
TRBJ2-7,TRBV19,.,CASSPWDVYYEQYF
TRBJ2-1,TRBV10-2,many,CASRDGRGSNEQFF
TRBJ2-7,TRBV7-9,.,CASRPIRGAYEQYF
TRBJ2-7,TRBV20-1,few,CSARALTGKYEQYF
TRBJ2-1,TRBV5-1,.,CASSGLASNSYNEQFF
TRBJ2-7,TRBV2,few,CASSPGTEIYEQYF
TRBJ1-4,TRBV12-3/TRBV12-4,.,CASSFVGNTLPPRVEKLFF
TRBJ1-3,TRBV20-1,few,CSAKDSRNTIYF
TRBJ2-5,TRBV6-5,.,CASSYGLAGGETQYF
TRBJ1-1,TRBV7-2,many,CASSSLTRNTEAFF
TRBJ1-1,TRBV19,few,CASSIGQALDTEAFF
TRBJ1-5,TRBV4-1,few,CASSQERTGNQPQHF
TRBJ2-1,TRBV4-1,few,CAAAPGGGNNEQFF
TRBJ1-5,TRBV5-5,many,CASSLGGAGGNQPQHF
TRBJ2-3,TRBV4-1,.,CASSHPPAGKADTQYF
TRBJ2-1,TRBV4-3,.,CASSQDRAGMSNEQFF
TRBJ2-3,TRBV12-3/TRBV12-4,.,CASSFRRYRKGDTQYF
TRBJ2-7,TRBV7-9,.,CASTLLGTGVPYEQYF
TRBJ1-4,TRBV9,few,CASSSRTGHGKLFF
TRBJ2-5,TRBV6-5,.,CASSYVGTPQETQYF
TRBJ1-4,TRBV4-1,.,CASSRSEGDNEKLFF